These 11 T cell receptor beta chains came from one sample sequenced in a study of T cells after yellow fever vaccination. MiXCR was run by TCRdb on the 5' RACE reads, yielding one entry per CDR3 protein. The sample includes around 600,000 distinct CDR3 sequences, roughly an eighth of them seen just once. Source: PBMCs, taken on the day of the yellow fever booster vaccination. Source of these receptors: a young man who received the YFV17D yellow fever vaccine.

The rearrangement uses TRBV29-1 and TRBJ2-3; 8 bases match TRBD1. Germline V gives CDR1 SQVTM, CDR2 ANQGSEA. The CDR3 spans 14 residues. Trimming at V came to 5 bases and at J to 0 bases, leaving 4 bases not matched to a gene. The CDR3 bases are TGCAGCGTTCAGGGGGCGAGCAGCACAGATACGCAGTATTTT. Its translation: CSVQGASSTDTQYF.

This chain links TRBV20-1 with TRBJ2-1; D gene unclear. Per germline, CDR1 DFQATT and CDR2 SNEGSKA (reference sequence). The CDR3 sequence is 10 residues long. V was pared by 6 bases and J by 10 bases, with 10 bases between. The CDR3 DNA sequence: TGCAGTGCAGGGAAGTACGAGCAGTTCTTC. Protein sequence: CSAGKYEQFF.

The sample holds a few counts of this clonotype. V and J are TRBV29-1 and TRBJ1-3; no reliable D call. Trimming cost V 5 bases and J 4 bases, with 15 bases left between them. The germline CDR1 and CDR2 sequences are SQVTM and ANQGSEA. The CDR3 spans 14 residues. The DNA for the CDR3 is TGCAGCGTTAAGGGTTCCGTGACGGGAAACACCATATATTTT. It yields the protein CSVKGSVTGNTIYF. The full variable domain, rest sourced from reference TRBV29-1 and TRBJ1-3, is SAVISQKPSRDICQRGTSLTIQCQVDSQVTMMFWYRQQPGQSLTLIATANQGSEATYESGFVIDKFPISRPNLTFSTLTVSNMSPEDSSIYLCSVKGSVTGNTIYFGEGSWLTVV.

The CDR3 region is CASSHAPGSGELFF. CDR3 DNA sequence: TGTGCCAGCAGCCACGCGCCGGGGTCCGGGGAGCTGTTTTTT. The V and J genes are TRBV14 and TRBJ2-2; a possible D gene is TRBD2 (5 bases). The V gene's germline CDR1 is SGHDN and CDR2 FVKESK. This CDR3 region has 14 residues. Trimming shortened V by 3 bases and J by 6 bases, and 11 bases separated the two germline ends.

This clonotype turned up a few times. This chain links TRBV28 with TRBJ1-5; TRBD1 might be the D (5 bases). Germline loops: CDR1 MDHEN, CDR2 SYDVKM. With 3 bases removed from V and 4 bases from J, the gap between germline ends came to 10 bases. The CDR3 runs to 14 residues. This chain's CDR3 is CASSFATDNQPQHF. In DNA, the CDR3 is TGTGCCAGCAGTTTCGCGACAGATAATCAGCCCCAGCATTTT. Based on the CDR3 plus reference TRBV28 and TRBJ1-5, the full variable domain is DVKVTQSSRYLVKRTGEKVFLECVQDMDHENMFWYRQDPGLGLRLIYFSYDVKMKEKGDIPEGYSVSREKKERFSLILESASTNQTSMYLCASSFATDNQPQHFGDGTRLSIL.

This clonotype was seen a handful of times. Germline and junction disagree at one end, which may indicate a read error. The chain carries TRBV7-9 and TRBJ2-3; 8 bases align to TRBD1. This CDR3 has 16 residues. Germline assignment: CDR1 SEHNR and CDR2 FQNEAQ (reference sequence). The chain's CDR3 is CASSIAQGAGTDTQYF. The CDR3 nucleotides are TGTGCCAGCAGCATAGCGCAGGGGGCAGGAACAGATACGCAGTATTTT. Full variable domain (rest looked up from reference TRBV7-9 and TRBJ2-3): DTGVSQNPRHKITKRGQNVTFRCDPISEHNRLYWYRQTLGQGPEFLTYFQNEAQLEKSRLLSDRFSAERPKGSFSTLEIQRTEQGDSAMYLCASSIAQGAGTDTQYFGPGTRLTVL.

The chain is built from TRBV7-2 and TRBJ2-3; 10 bases line up with TRBD2. CDR1 and CDR2 (germline): SGHTA, FQGNSA. V lost 5 bases to trimming and J lost 1 base; unmatched junction nucleotides: 9. The length of the CDR3 is 17 residues. The CDR3 loop reads CASSPRTSGPGTDTQYF. DNA for the CDR3: TGTGCCAGCAGCCCTCGGACTAGCGGACCCGGCACAGATACGCAGTATTTT.

CDR3 sequence reads: CASRRGQNYGYTF. The DNA of the CDR3 is TGTGCCAGCAGGAGGGGACAGAACTATGGCTACACCTTC. This chain joins TRBV25-1 and TRBJ1-2, with 7 bases identical to TRBD1. The J segment lost 2 bases and the V segment lost 6 bases, leaving 3 bases of the junction unmatched. The CDR3 contains 13 residues. Looked up from germline, CDR1 is MGHDK and CDR2 is SYGVNS.

The sample holds a few counts of this clonotype. The chain is built from TRBV18 and TRBJ2-7; 7 bases map to TRBD2. The germline CDR1 and CDR2 sequences are KGHSH and LQKENI. Trimming cost V 3 bases and J 4 bases; bases outside gene matches: 9. The CDR3 is 15 residues long. Here the CDR3 reads CASSPAGVPMYEQYF. CDR3 bases: TGTGCCAGCTCACCCGCGGGGGTCCCTATGTACGAGCAGTACTTC.

This clonotype was found a few times. The V call is TRBV5-6, the J call TRBJ2-1; TRBD1 agrees at 8 bases. V dropped 4 bases and J dropped 7; count of bases not matched to a gene: 4. Germline CDR1 SGHDT, CDR2 YYEEEE. CDR3 length: 13 amino acids. CDR3 DNA sequence: TGTGCCAGCAGCCACAGGGGGGTAAATGAGCAGTTCTTC. This encodes CASSHRGVNEQFF. The complete variable domain, with remaining parts taken from reference TRBV5-6 and TRBJ2-1, reads DAGVTQSPTHLIKTRGQQVTLRCSPKSGHDTVSWYQQALGQGPQFIFQYYEEEERQRGNFPDRFSGHQFPNYSSELNVNALLLGDSALYLCASSHRGVNEQFFGPGTRLTVL.

CDR3 bases: TGTGCCTGGAGTCGGGCGGGAGGAGGAGGTGAGCAGTACTTC. As protein: CAWSRAGGGGEQYF. The chain joins TRBV30 to TRBJ2-7; TRBD2 agrees at 8 bases. Germline V lookup: CDR1 GTSNPN, CDR2 SVGIG (reference sequence). Unmatched junction bases numbered 10, after V lost 2 bases and J lost 7 bases. This CDR3 has 14 amino acids. The variable domain in full, with the rest retrieved from reference TRBV30 and TRBJ2-7, is SQTIHQWPATLVQPVGSPLSLECTVEGTSNPNLYWYRQAAGRGLQLLFYSVGIGQISSEVPQNLSASRPQDRQFILSSKKLLLSDSGFYLCAWSRAGGGGEQYFGPGTRLTVT.